These T cell receptor beta chains were read from a single sample in a study of shared clonotypes between healthy human individuals. Data came from immunoSEQ multiplex PCR; TCRdb stores just in-frame clones and leaves some out. The table records approximately 2.4 million clones, about 94% of them present only once. Sequencing was done on a sample of naive CD4+ T cells sorted from blood. These receptors were taken from a young man in good health. Each CDR3 is given with its conserved first and last residue. D genes are given only for firm matches. Clone size is shown for a subset of rows, as once, few, many or a class of expanded clone.

j_call: TRBJ2-2; d_call: TRBD2; clone_size: .; v_call: TRBV7-9; cdr3_aa: CASSRDYLTGELFF; cdr3_nt: TGTGCCAGCAGCCGGGACTACCTTACCGGGGAGCTGTTTTTT
j_call: TRBJ2-7; d_call: TRBD1; clone_size: .; v_call: TRBV30; cdr3_aa: CAWSQGFGASYEQYF; cdr3_nt: TGTGCCTGGTCACAGGGGTTCGGGGCCTCCTACGAGCAGTACTTC
j_call: TRBJ2-3; d_call: .; clone_size: .; v_call: TRBV5-8; cdr3_aa: CASSLLGNTQYF; cdr3_nt: TGTGCCAGCAGCCTCTTGGGGAATACGCAGTATTTT
j_call: TRBJ1-2; d_call: .; clone_size: once; v_call: TRBV4-1; cdr3_aa: CASSQAGTGRGYTF; cdr3_nt: TGCGCCAGCAGCCAGGCCGGGACCGGGCGGGGCTACACCTTC
j_call: TRBJ2-2; d_call: TRBD1; clone_size: .; v_call: TRBV10-1; cdr3_aa: CASSDPGGTGELFF; cdr3_nt: TGCGCCAGCAGTGATCCAGGGGGCACCGGGGAGCTGTTTTTT
j_call: TRBJ2-6; d_call: TRBD1; clone_size: .; v_call: TRBV2; cdr3_aa: CASSEGTASGANVLTF; cdr3_nt: TGTGCCAGCAGTGAGGGGACAGCCTCTGGGGCCAACGTCCTGACTTTC
j_call: TRBJ2-1; d_call: TRBD2; clone_size: .; v_call: TRBV5-1; cdr3_aa: CASSLTSGRGDEQFF; cdr3_nt: TGCGCCAGCAGCTTGACTAGCGGGAGGGGGGATGAGCAGTTCTTC
j_call: TRBJ2-1; d_call: .; clone_size: .; v_call: TRBV6-5; cdr3_aa: CASSYRGTSYNEQFF; cdr3_nt: TGTGCCAGCAGTTACAGGGGGACCTCCTACAATGAGCAGTTCTTC
j_call: TRBJ2-5; d_call: .; clone_size: .; v_call: TRBV7-8; cdr3_aa: CASSLPVWAQETQYF; cdr3_nt: TGTGCCAGCAGCTTGCCGGTGTGGGCCCAAGAGACCCAGTACTTC
j_call: TRBJ1-5; d_call: TRBD1; clone_size: .; v_call: TRBV5-6; cdr3_aa: CASSPGTGINQPQHF; cdr3_nt: TGTGCCAGCAGCCCCGGGACAGGGATCAATCAGCCCCAGCATTTT
j_call: TRBJ1-2; d_call: .; clone_size: .; v_call: TRBV19; cdr3_aa: CASSILNYGYTF; cdr3_nt: TGTGCCAGTAGTATATTGAACTATGGCTACACCTTC
j_call: TRBJ1-1; d_call: .; clone_size: .; v_call: TRBV18; cdr3_aa: CASSPRTASYTEAFF; cdr3_nt: TGTGCCAGCTCACCCCGGACGGCTAGTTACACTGAAGCTTTCTTT
j_call: TRBJ2-7; d_call: .; clone_size: once; v_call: TRBV27; cdr3_aa: CASSSFPGYEQYF; cdr3_nt: TGTGCCAGCAGTTCTTTTCCAGGCTACGAGCAGTACTTC
j_call: TRBJ1-5; d_call: .; clone_size: few; v_call: TRBV2; cdr3_aa: CASSETVQPQHF; cdr3_nt: TGTGCCAGCAGCGAGACCGTTCAGCCCCAGCATTTT
j_call: TRBJ1-1; d_call: .; clone_size: .; v_call: TRBV5-1; cdr3_aa: CASSLEVRAGTEAFF; cdr3_nt: TGCGCCAGCAGCTTGGAAGTCCGGGCGGGGACTGAAGCTTTCTTT
j_call: TRBJ2-7; d_call: TRBD2; clone_size: .; v_call: TRBV2; cdr3_aa: CASSLGTSNSEQYF; cdr3_nt: TGTGCCAGCAGTTTGGGGACTAGCAACTCCGAGCAGTACTTC
j_call: TRBJ2-7; d_call: .; clone_size: .; v_call: TRBV19; cdr3_aa: CASSIAPPFSYEQYF; cdr3_nt: TGTGCCAGTAGTATAGCCCCGCCCTTCTCCTACGAGCAGTACTTC
j_call: TRBJ1-6; d_call: .; clone_size: .; v_call: TRBV9; cdr3_aa: CASSASVAHQDRNSPLHF; cdr3_nt: TGTGCCAGCAGCGCCAGCGTAGCCCATCAGGATCGTAATTCACCCCTCCACTTT
j_call: TRBJ2-4; d_call: .; clone_size: .; v_call: TRBV6-5; cdr3_aa: CASSYAWAGGKNIQYF; cdr3_nt: TGTGCCAGCAGTTACGCGTGGGCCGGGGGCAAAAACATTCAGTACTTC
j_call: TRBJ1-1; d_call: .; clone_size: .; v_call: TRBV5-1; cdr3_aa: CASSLVGTTNTEAFF; cdr3_nt: TGCGCCAGCAGCTTGGTCGGGACAACCAACACTGAAGCTTTCTTT
j_call: TRBJ2-1; d_call: .; clone_size: .; v_call: TRBV27; cdr3_aa: CASSFMGSYNEQFF; cdr3_nt: TGTGCCAGCAGTTTTATGGGGTCCTACAATGAGCAGTTCTTC
j_call: TRBJ1-1; d_call: TRBD1; clone_size: .; v_call: TRBV6-5; cdr3_aa: CASRTGGNTEAFF; cdr3_nt: TGTGCCAGCCGGACAGGGGGCAACACTGAAGCTTTCTTT
j_call: TRBJ2-2; d_call: .; clone_size: .; v_call: TRBV19; cdr3_aa: CASSIPGKSGELFF; cdr3_nt: TGTGCCAGTAGTATTCCCGGAAAGTCCGGGGAGCTGTTTTTT
j_call: TRBJ1-5; d_call: TRBD1; clone_size: .; v_call: TRBV7-8; cdr3_aa: CASSPGTGGFQPQHF; cdr3_nt: TGTGCCAGCAGCCCCGGGACAGGGGGGTTTCAGCCCCAGCATTTT
j_call: TRBJ2-7; d_call: TRBD1; clone_size: .; v_call: TRBV11-2; cdr3_aa: CASSPKDRQHYEQYF; cdr3_nt: TGTGCCAGCAGCCCTAAGGACAGGCAACACTACGAGCAGTACTTC
j_call: TRBJ2-1; d_call: .; clone_size: few; v_call: TRBV10-1; cdr3_aa: CASSDPGPYNEQFF; cdr3_nt: TGCGCCAGCAGTGACCCAGGGCCCTACAATGAGCAGTTCTTC
j_call: TRBJ2-2; d_call: .; clone_size: .; v_call: TRBV11-2; cdr3_aa: CASSAPFLSNHGELFF; cdr3_nt: TGTGCCAGCAGCGCACCTTTTCTATCGAACCACGGGGAGCTGTTTTTT
j_call: TRBJ1-4; d_call: TRBD1; clone_size: .; v_call: TRBV6-1; cdr3_aa: CASRSRDRQNEKLFF; cdr3_nt: TGTGCCAGCAGATCACGGGACAGGCAAAATGAAAAACTGTTTTTT
j_call: TRBJ1-2; d_call: .; clone_size: .; v_call: TRBV29-1; cdr3_aa: CSVGTDYGYTF; cdr3_nt: TGCAGCGTTGGGACAGACTATGGCTACACCTTC
j_call: TRBJ2-7; d_call: .; clone_size: .; v_call: TRBV28; cdr3_aa: CASNLQGYEQYF; cdr3_nt: TGTGCCAGCAACCTTCAGGGCTACGAGCAGTACTTC
j_call: TRBJ1-5; d_call: .; clone_size: .; v_call: TRBV10-1; cdr3_aa: CASSAGSNQPQHF; cdr3_nt: TGCGCCAGCAGTGCCGGGAGCAATCAGCCCCAGCATTTT
j_call: TRBJ2-1; d_call: TRBD2; clone_size: .; v_call: TRBV7-9; cdr3_aa: CASPGLAEENNYNEQFF; cdr3_nt: TGTGCCAGCCCCGGGCTAGCGGAGGAAAATAACTACAATGAGCAGTTCTTC
j_call: TRBJ2-3; d_call: .; clone_size: .; v_call: TRBV29-1; cdr3_aa: CSVSSWGTDTQYF; cdr3_nt: TGCAGCGTTAGTTCTTGGGGGACAGATACGCAGTATTTT
j_call: TRBJ2-3; d_call: .; clone_size: .; v_call: TRBV5-6; cdr3_aa: CASSPTWLAVTDTQYF; cdr3_nt: TGTGCCAGCAGCCCCACGTGGCTAGCAGTCACAGATACGCAGTATTTT
j_call: TRBJ1-3; d_call: .; clone_size: .; v_call: TRBV9; cdr3_aa: CASSPPAGGNTIYF; cdr3_nt: TGTGCCAGCAGCCCCCCCGCGGGCGGAAACACCATATATTTT
j_call: TRBJ1-5; d_call: .; clone_size: .; v_call: TRBV7-2; cdr3_aa: CASSLVGQPQHF; cdr3_nt: TGTGCCAGCAGCTTAGTCGGTCAGCCCCAGCATTTT
j_call: TRBJ1-5; d_call: TRBD1; clone_size: .; v_call: TRBV5-1; cdr3_aa: CASAGGTGQPQHF; cdr3_nt: TGCGCCAGCGCAGGGGGGACAGGGCAGCCCCAGCATTTT
j_call: TRBJ1-6; d_call: .; clone_size: .; v_call: TRBV9; cdr3_aa: CASSLVEGGYNSPLHF; cdr3_nt: TGTGCCAGCAGTCTAGTTGAAGGCGGCTATAATTCACCCCTCCACTTT
j_call: TRBJ1-5; d_call: .; clone_size: .; v_call: TRBV10-3; cdr3_aa: CAISEPSEPQHF; cdr3_nt: TGTGCCATCAGTGAGCCCTCGGAGCCCCAGCATTTT
j_call: TRBJ2-2; d_call: TRBD1; clone_size: few; v_call: TRBV30; cdr3_aa: CAWTGGTGELFF; cdr3_nt: TGTGCCTGGACAGGGGGCACCGGGGAGCTGTTTTTT
j_call: TRBJ2-1; d_call: TRBD2; clone_size: .; v_call: TRBV7-2; cdr3_aa: CASSLVYGTSGYNEQFF; cdr3_nt: TGTGCCAGCAGCTTAGTTTACGGGACTAGCGGGTACAATGAGCAGTTCTTC
j_call: TRBJ2-1; d_call: TRBD1; clone_size: .; v_call: TRBV6-4; cdr3_aa: CASSVRQGANEQFF; cdr3_nt: TGTGCCAGCAGTGTGAGACAGGGTGCAAATGAGCAGTTCTTC
j_call: TRBJ1-4; d_call: .; clone_size: once; v_call: TRBV27; cdr3_aa: CASSQRGAYNEKLFF; cdr3_nt: TGTGCCAGCAGCCAAAGGGGGGCTTATAACGAAAAACTGTTTTTT
j_call: TRBJ1-2; d_call: .; clone_size: .; v_call: TRBV6-1; cdr3_aa: CASSELPGVKGNYGYTF; cdr3_nt: TGTGCCAGCAGTGAACTCCCGGGAGTGAAGGGTAACTATGGCTACACCTTC
j_call: TRBJ2-7; d_call: .; clone_size: .; v_call: TRBV5-3; cdr3_aa: CARSWRGEEQGPYF; cdr3_nt: TGTGCCAGAAGCTGGAGGGGCGAGGAGCAAGGTCCGTACTTC
j_call: TRBJ2-5; d_call: .; clone_size: .; v_call: TRBV5-4; cdr3_aa: CASSLERRETQYF; cdr3_nt: TGTGCCAGCAGCCTAGAACGCCGGGAGACCCAGTACTTC
j_call: TRBJ2-6; d_call: .; clone_size: .; v_call: TRBV30; cdr3_aa: CAWSVGGSGANVLTF; cdr3_nt: TGTGCCTGGAGTGTTGGGGGCTCCGGGGCCAACGTCCTGACTTTC
j_call: TRBJ2-7; d_call: TRBD1; clone_size: .; v_call: TRBV18; cdr3_aa: CASSPSGTGKGEQYF; cdr3_nt: TGTGCCAGCTCCCCATCCGGGACAGGGAAAGGAGAGCAGTACTTC
j_call: TRBJ1-1; d_call: .; clone_size: .; v_call: TRBV4-1; cdr3_aa: CASSRQWTALNTEAFF; cdr3_nt: TGCGCCAGCAGCCGCCAATGGACAGCCCTGAACACTGAAGCTTTCTTT
j_call: TRBJ2-7; d_call: TRBD1; clone_size: .; v_call: TRBV6-6; cdr3_aa: CASSLDRGEQYF; cdr3_nt: TGTGCCAGCAGCCTCGACAGGGGCGAGCAGTACTTC
j_call: TRBJ2-1; d_call: TRBD1; clone_size: .; v_call: TRBV4-3; cdr3_aa: CASRRTTQGQGYNEQFF; cdr3_nt: TGCGCCAGCAGGAGAACCACGCAGGGACAGGGCTACAATGAGCAGTTCTTC
j_call: TRBJ2-7; d_call: TRBD2; clone_size: .; v_call: TRBV25-1; cdr3_aa: CASSESGRGGSYEQYF; cdr3_nt: TGTGCCAGCAGTGAATCGGGCCGGGGGGGCAGCTACGAGCAGTACTTC
j_call: TRBJ2-7; d_call: .; clone_size: .; v_call: TRBV7-9; cdr3_aa: CASSPASVYEQYF; cdr3_nt: TGTGCCAGCAGCCCAGCATCGGTGTACGAGCAGTACTTC
j_call: TRBJ1-6; d_call: TRBD1; clone_size: .; v_call: TRBV5-1; cdr3_aa: CASSPGQGLTNSPLHF; cdr3_nt: TGCGCCAGCAGCCCAGGACAGGGGCTAACGAATTCACCCCTCCACTTT
j_call: TRBJ2-5; d_call: TRBD2; clone_size: .; v_call: TRBV9; cdr3_aa: CASSFLGLAGVAETQYF; cdr3_nt: TGTGCCAGCAGCTTCCTGGGACTAGCGGGAGTGGCAGAGACCCAGTACTTC
j_call: TRBJ1-5; d_call: .; clone_size: .; v_call: TRBV7-8; cdr3_aa: CASSSGLPSQPQHF; cdr3_nt: TGTGCCAGCAGCTCGGGCCTCCCGAGTCAGCCCCAGCATTTT
j_call: TRBJ2-2; d_call: .; clone_size: .; v_call: TRBV10-1; cdr3_aa: CASSEAHTGELFF; cdr3_nt: TGCGCCAGCAGTGAAGCCCACACCGGGGAGCTGTTTTTT
j_call: TRBJ2-7; d_call: .; clone_size: .; v_call: TRBV10-3; cdr3_aa: CAISETGSSYEQYF; cdr3_nt: TGTGCCATCAGCGAGACCGGAAGCTCCTACGAGCAGTACTTC
j_call: TRBJ1-5; d_call: .; clone_size: .; v_call: TRBV2; cdr3_aa: CASSKDSKNQPQHF; cdr3_nt: TGTGCCAGCAGTAAGGACAGCAAAAATCAGCCCCAGCATTTT
j_call: TRBJ1-1; d_call: TRBD1; clone_size: .; v_call: TRBV2; cdr3_aa: CASSGTAASGNTEAFF; cdr3_nt: TGTGCCAGCAGCGGGACAGCGGCATCGGGCAACACTGAAGCTTTCTTT